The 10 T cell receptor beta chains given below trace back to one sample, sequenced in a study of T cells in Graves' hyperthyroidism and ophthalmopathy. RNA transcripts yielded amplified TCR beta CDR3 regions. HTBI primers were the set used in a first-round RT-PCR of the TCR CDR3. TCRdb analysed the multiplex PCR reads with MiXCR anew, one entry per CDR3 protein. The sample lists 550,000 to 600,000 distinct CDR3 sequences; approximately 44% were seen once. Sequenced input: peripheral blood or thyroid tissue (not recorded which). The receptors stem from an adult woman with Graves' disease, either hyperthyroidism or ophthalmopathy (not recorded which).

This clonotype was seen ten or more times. The CDR3 DNA sequence: TGTGCCAGCAGCCAAGGGGCGGGCAATCAGCCCCAGCATTTT. Encoded protein: CASSQGAGNQPQHF. The chain is built from TRBV3-1 and TRBJ1-5; D unclear. V was clipped by 1 base and J by 2 bases, with 6 bases between them. The CDR3 runs to 14 residues. Germline CDR1 reads LGHDT; CDR2 reads YNNKEL (reference sequence).

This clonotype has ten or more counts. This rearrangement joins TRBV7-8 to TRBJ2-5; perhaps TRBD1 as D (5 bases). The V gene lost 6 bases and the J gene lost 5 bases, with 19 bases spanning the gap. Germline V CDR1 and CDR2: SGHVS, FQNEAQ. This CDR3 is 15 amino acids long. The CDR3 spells CASRRGRQGRETQYF. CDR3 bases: TGTGCCAGCAGACGAGGCCGGCAGGGTAGGGAGACCCAGTACTTC.

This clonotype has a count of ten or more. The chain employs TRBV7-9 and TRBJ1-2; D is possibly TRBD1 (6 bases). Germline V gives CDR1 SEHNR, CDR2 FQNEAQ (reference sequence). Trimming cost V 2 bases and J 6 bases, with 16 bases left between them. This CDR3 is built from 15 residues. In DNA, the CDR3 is TGTGCCAGCAGCTTACGTCAGGGGCAACATAATGGCTACACCTTC. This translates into CASSLRQGQHNGYTF.

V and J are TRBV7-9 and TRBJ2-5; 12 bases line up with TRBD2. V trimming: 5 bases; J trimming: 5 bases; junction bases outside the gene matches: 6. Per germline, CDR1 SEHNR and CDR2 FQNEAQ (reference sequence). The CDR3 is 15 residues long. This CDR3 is CASSPLAGGTETQYF. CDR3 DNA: TGTGCCAGCAGCCCTCTAGCGGGAGGGACGGAGACCCAGTACTTC.

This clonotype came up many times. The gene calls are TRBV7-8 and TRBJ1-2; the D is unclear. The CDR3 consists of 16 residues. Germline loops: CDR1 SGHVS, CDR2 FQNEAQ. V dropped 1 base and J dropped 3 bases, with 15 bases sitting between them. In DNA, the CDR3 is TGTGCCAGCAGCTTAGAAAGGTCACAGCGCCACTATGGCTACACCTTC. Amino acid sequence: CASSLERSQRHYGYTF.

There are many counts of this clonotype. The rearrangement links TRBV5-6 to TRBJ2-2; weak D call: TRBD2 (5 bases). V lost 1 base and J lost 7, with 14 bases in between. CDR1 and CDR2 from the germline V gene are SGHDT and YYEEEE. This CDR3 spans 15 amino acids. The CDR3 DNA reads TGTGCCAGCAGCTTGAATATGAGGGCCCACGGGGAGCTGTTTTTT. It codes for CASSLNMRAHGELFF.

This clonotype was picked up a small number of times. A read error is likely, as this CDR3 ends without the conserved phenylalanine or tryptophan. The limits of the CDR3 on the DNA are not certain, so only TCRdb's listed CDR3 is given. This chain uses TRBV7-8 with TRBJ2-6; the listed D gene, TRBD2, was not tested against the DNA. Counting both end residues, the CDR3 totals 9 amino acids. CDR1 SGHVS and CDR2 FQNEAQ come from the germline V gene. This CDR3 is CASPPGGRT.

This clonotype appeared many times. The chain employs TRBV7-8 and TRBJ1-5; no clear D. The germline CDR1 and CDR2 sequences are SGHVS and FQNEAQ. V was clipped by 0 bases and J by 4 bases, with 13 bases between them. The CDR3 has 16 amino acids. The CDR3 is CASSLALAGRNQPQHF. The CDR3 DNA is TGTGCCAGCAGCTTAGCGCTCGCGGGAAGGAATCAGCCCCAGCATTTT.

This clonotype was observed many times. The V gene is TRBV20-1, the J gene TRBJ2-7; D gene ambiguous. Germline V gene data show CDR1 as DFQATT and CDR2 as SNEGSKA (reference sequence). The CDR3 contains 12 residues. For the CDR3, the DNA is TGCAGGCCAGGACCCTTGTTCTACGAGCAGTACTTC. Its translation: CRPGPLFYEQYF.

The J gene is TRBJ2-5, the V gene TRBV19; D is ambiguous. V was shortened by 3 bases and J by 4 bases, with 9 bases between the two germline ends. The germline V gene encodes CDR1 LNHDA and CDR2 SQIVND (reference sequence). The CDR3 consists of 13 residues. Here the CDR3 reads CASSIAVGETQYF. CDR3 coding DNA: TGTGCCAGTAGTATTGCGGTGGGAGAGACCCAGTACTTC.